The 13 T cell receptor beta chains reported below all come from one sample, sequenced in a study of T cell responses to AZD1222 COVID-19 vaccine. Clones were read by immunoSEQ multiplex PCR, and TCRdb kept only the in-frame ones, dropping some. The sample carries around 130,000 clones, about 86% recorded once. This material consisted of peripheral blood, taken on day 0 of AZD1222 vaccination. These receptors came from an adult in good health.

The rearrangement uses TRBV5-1 and TRBJ2-5, with TRBD1 matching 7 bases. V lost 0 bases and J lost 3; bases outside the gene matches: 2. CDR1 is SGHRS, CDR2 YFSETQ, per germline. The length of the CDR3 is 14 residues. The CDR3 region is CASSLEGTEETQYF. Written as DNA, the CDR3 is TGCGCCAGCAGCTTGGAAGGGACAGAAGAGACCCAGTACTTC.

The chain joins TRBV9 to TRBJ2-2; 8 bases line up with TRBD1. After removal of 3 bases from V and 0 bases from J, the junction contained 10 bases not matched to a gene. The CDR3 spans 18 residues. CDR1 and CDR2 (germline): SGDLS, YYNGEE. The CDR3 DNA follows: TGTGCCAGCAGCGGCCAACCTAGACAGGGGACGAACACCGGGGAGCTGTTTTTT. Its protein product is CASSGQPRQGTNTGELFF.

This clone appeared a few times. This chain links TRBV5-5 with TRBJ1-1; TRBD1 is a possible D gene (6 bases). Germline values: CDR1 SGHKS, CDR2 YYEKEE (reference sequence). Trimming shortened V by 4 bases and J by 2 bases, and 30 bases separated the two germline ends. This CDR3 is built from 20 residues. In DNA, the CDR3 is TGTGCCAGCAGCAGTCTCCGACCATCCCTGTCGGGGGCGCCTAACACTGAAGCTTTCTTT. Protein sequence: CASSSLRPSLSGAPNTEAFF.

The V and J genes are TRBV2 and TRBJ2-1; 8 bases agree with TRBD1. CDR3 size: 14 residues. V was pared by 6 bases and J by 8 bases, with 9 bases of the junction left unmatched. CDR1 is SNHLY, CDR2 FYNNEI, per germline. CDR3 region: CASRRQGAYDEQFF. Here the CDR3 DNA reads TGTGCCAGCAGGCGGCAGGGGGCTTACGATGAGCAGTTCTTC.

This sequence joins TRBV11-3 and TRBJ2-7, with 7 bases matching TRBD1. Germline assignment: CDR1 SGHNT and CDR2 YENEEA. V lost 5 bases and J lost 6; bases outside the gene matches: 10. The CDR3 has 14 amino acids. The CDR3 loop reads CASSQTGAGGEQYF. As DNA, the CDR3 is TGTGCCAGCAGCCAAACAGGGGCCGGCGGCGAGCAGTACTTC.

This rearrangement joins TRBV5-4 to TRBJ2-2, with D possibly TRBD2 on 5 matching bases. The CDR3 extends over 14 amino acids. The germline V gene has CDR1 SGHNT and CDR2 YYREEE (reference sequence). V lost 4 bases, J lost 9 bases, and 16 bases lay in between. The CDR3 spells CASSPKDSTRELFF. CDR3 DNA sequence: TGTGCCAGCAGCCCCAAGGACTCGACCCGGGAGCTGTTTTTT. The entire variable domain, with the rest obtained from reference TRBV5-4 and TRBJ2-2, is as follows: ETGVTQSPTHLIKTRGQQVTLRCSSQSGHNTVSWYQQALGQGPQFIFQYYREEENGRGNFPPRFSGLQFPNYSSELNVNALELDDSALYLCASSPKDSTRELFFGEGSRLTVL.

The rearrangement joins TRBV6-1 to TRBJ1-4; D not resolved. CDR1 is MNHNS and CDR2 is SASEGT in the germline V gene. V was clipped by 3 bases and J by 0 bases, with 11 bases between them. The CDR3 has 16 amino acids. For the CDR3, the DNA is TGTGCCAGCAGTGATCAGACGGAAGCAACTAATGAAAAACTGTTTTTT. This encodes CASSDQTEATNEKLFF.

The rearrangement joins TRBV6-2 or TRBV6-3 to TRBJ1-1; D gene unclear. The CDR3 is 12 residues long. V was cut by 6 bases and J by 6 bases, with 11 bases left in between. Germline lookup yields CDR1 MNHEY and CDR2 SVGEGT. The CDR3 here is CASSQGNPEAFF. CDR3 bases: TGTGCCAGCAGCCAAGGCAACCCTGAAGCTTTCTTT.

The rearrangement uses TRBV30 and TRBJ2-5; no firm D call. Looked up from germline, CDR1 is GTSNPN and CDR2 is SVGIG (reference sequence). Trimming cost V 1 base and J 2 bases, with 11 bases left between them. The CDR3 spans 14 residues. The DNA for the CDR3 is TGTGCCTGGAGTGCCGAGGTGCTGCAAGAGACCCAGTACTTC. Protein: CAWSAEVLQETQYF. The full variable domain, with the rest looked up from reference TRBV30 and TRBJ2-5, is SQTIHQWPATLVQPVGSPLSLECTVEGTSNPNLYWYRQAAGRGLQLLFYSVGIGQISSEVPQNLSASRPQDRQFILSSKKLLLSDSGFYLCAWSAEVLQETQYFGPGTRLLVL.

This clone came up once. This chain links TRBV19 with TRBJ1-5; a weak D match, TRBD1 (6 bases). Between the trimmed V and J ends, which lost 5 bases and 0 bases, there was a span of 23 bases. The length of the CDR3 is 19 residues. CDR1 LNHDA and CDR2 SQIVND come from the germline V gene (reference sequence). In nucleotides, the CDR3 is TGTGCCAGTAGTGTCTCCCGAGGGGGGGCGGTTTATAGCAATCAGCCCCAGCATTTT. This codes for CASSVSRGGAVYSNQPQHF.

The chain is built from TRBV9 and TRBJ2-5; the D is unclear. The germline gives CDR1 SGDLS, CDR2 YYNGEE. Trimming shortened V by 0 bases and J by 1 base, and 10 bases separated the two germline ends. This CDR3 comprises 15 residues. The CDR3 DNA sequence: TGTGCCAGCAGCGTAGGTTTAGGTTTCCAAGAGACCCAGTACTTC. As protein: CASSVGLGFQETQYF. Supplemented by reference TRBV9 and TRBJ2-5, the full variable domain reads DSGVTQTPKHLITATGQRVTLRCSPRSGDLSVYWYQQSLDQGLQFLIQYYNGEERAKGNILERFSAQQFPDLHSELNLSSLELGDSALYFCASSVGLGFQETQYFGPGTRLLVL.

This clone showed up just once. The gene calls are TRBV15 and TRBJ1-2; the D gene is possibly TRBD1 (6 bases). The CDR3 contains 14 residues. Germline-derived CDR1 and CDR2 are LNHNV and YYDKDF (reference sequence). The germline V and J ends were trimmed by 5 bases and 3 bases, with 13 bases remaining between them. Here the CDR3 DNA reads TGTGCCACCAGCCCGAACAGGGAATACTATGGCTACACCTTC. Protein product: CATSPNREYYGYTF.

The chain has TRBV9 and TRBJ1-3; tentative D call: TRBD1 (5 bases). V was trimmed by 3 bases and J by 1 base, leaving 14 bases between them. In germline, CDR1 is SGDLS, CDR2 YYNGEE. This CDR3 spans 16 amino acids. The chain's CDR3 is CASSAGETGSGNTIYF. CDR3 nucleotide sequence: TGTGCCAGCAGCGCGGGGGAAACCGGGTCTGGAAACACCATATATTTT.